This TCR beta chain appears in the sequencing data of a study of blood T cell repertoires in COVID-19. About the study: Sites in the United States, Italy and Spain provided acute and convalescent COVID-19 samples. The analysed material was cDNA or gDNA that came from T cells, B-cell-depleted T cells, or PBMCs.

The CDR3 sequence is 12 residues long. The V end lost 3 bases, the J end lost 3 bases, and 6 bases lay between the germline ends. Germline loops: CDR1 SQVTM, CDR2 ANQGSEA. As processed by the authors: Estimation of nucleated cell counts relied on the amplification of reference gene primers. Libraries were prepared by immunoSEQ multiplex PCR; TCRdb keeps only in-frame clonotypes and omits some of them. Clone size and V and J calls were adopted from that table, with D and trimming inferred from the DNA. The table lists about 300,000 clones, approximately 85% of them singletons. The sample was peripheral blood. The TCR originated in a woman aged 45-59 years with acute or convalescent COVID-19. The chain couples TRBV29-1 to TRBJ1-5, with a weak D call TRBD1 (5 bases). The CDR3 here is CSVETDNQPQHF. CDR3 DNA: TGCAGCGTTGAGACAGACAATCAGCCCCAGCATTTT.